This TCR beta chain appears in the sequencing data of a study of post-analysis software for immune sequencing data. Unique molecular identifiers were built into the TCR beta cDNA libraries. Each CDR3 protein is one row after TCRdb ran MiXCR on the PCR reads. The repertoire holds approximately 630,000 distinct CDR3 sequences, with more than 50% as singletons. The receptor was derived from a girl aged 2 to 10 with multiple sclerosis. Sequencing used blood.

The DNA of the CDR3 is TGTGCCAGCAGTTTAGGAGCCTATAACAATGAGCAGTTCTTC. It specifies CASSLGAYNNEQFF. The V call is TRBV12-3 or TRBV12-4, the J call TRBJ2-1; unclear D gene. The CDR3 has 14 amino acids. Trimming left V 1 base short and J 5 bases short, with 9 bases between.